This is a list of T cell receptor beta chains from one sample in a study of blood T cell repertoires in COVID-19. Profiled with immunoSEQ multiplex PCR; TCRdb holds only in-frame clones, not every one. This table has approximately 76,000 clones, more than 70% appearing once. The sample taken for sequencing was peripheral blood. These TCRs come from a man at least 80 years old with active or convalescent COVID-19. The CDR3 runs from the conserved cysteine through the conserved F or W. D genes are given only for firm matches. The listing skips clone size in some rows; elsewhere it reads once, few, many or a size class.

V gene,CDR3 length,J gene,clone size,D gene,CDR3 DNA,CDR3 protein
TRBV3-1/TRBV3-2,12,TRBJ2-7,NA,NA,TGTGCCAGCAGCGAGGTGGGGCTCGAGCAGTACTTC,CASSEVGLEQYF
TRBV2,14,TRBJ2-1,NA,TRBD1,TGTGCCAGCAGCCCGGGACAGGGTTACAATGAGCAGTTCTTC,CASSPGQGYNEQFF
TRBV3-1/TRBV3-2,18,TRBJ1-5,NA,NA,TGTGCCAGCAGCCAATCCGGGACTGCTAGATATAGCAATCAGCCCCAGCATTTT,CASSQSGTARYSNQPQHF
TRBV9,14,TRBJ1-2,NA,NA,TGTGCCAGCCGACCCGACTCGTCTAACTATGGCTACACCTTC,CASRPDSSNYGYTF
TRBV4-1,13,TRBJ1-1,NA,NA,TGCGCCAGCAGCCAAGAGAGGAATCGTGGAGCTTTCTTT,CASSQERNRGAFF
TRBV3-1/TRBV3-2,13,TRBJ1-5,NA,TRBD1,TGTGCCAGCGCCACAGGGGGCGGTCAGCCCCAGCATTTT,CASATGGGQPQHF
TRBV4-2,14,TRBJ2-7,NA,TRBD1,TGTGCCAGCAGCCGAGACAGGGGGCCCTTCGAGCAGTACTTC,CASSRDRGPFEQYF
TRBV2,14,TRBJ2-7,few,TRBD1,TGTGCCAGCAGAGGTCAACAGGGGACCTACGAGCAGTACTTC,CASRGQQGTYEQYF
TRBV9,14,TRBJ2-5,NA,NA,TGTGCCAGCAGCGTAGGAGGACTGCAAGAGACCCAGTACTTC,CASSVGGLQETQYF
TRBV30,14,TRBJ1-2,NA,TRBD1,TGTGCCTGGAGTGTAGGACAGGGGGCCGATGGCTACACCTTC,CAWSVGQGADGYTF
TRBV4-1,19,TRBJ2-1,NA,NA,TGCGCCAGCAGCCAAGGACGTAGCGGAGCGTTAATCTCCTACAATGAGCAGTTCTTC,CASSQGRSGALISYNEQFF
TRBV5-1,16,TRBJ2-3,NA,NA,TGCGCCAGCAGCTTTATTAGCTCACCTGGCACAGATACGCAGTATTTT,CASSFISSPGTDTQYF
TRBV6-5,15,TRBJ2-2,NA,TRBD2,TGTGCCAGCAGCTCCGGGACTAGCGTCCCCGGGGAGCTGTTTTTT,CASSSGTSVPGELFF
TRBV7-9,16,TRBJ2-6,NA,NA,TGTGCCAGCAGGCCCGTGGGGGGGCAAGGGGCCAACGTCCTGACTTTC,CASRPVGGQGANVLTF
TRBV4-1,12,TRBJ1-4,NA,NA,TGCGCCAGCAGCCACAGGGGTGAAAAACTGTTTTTT,CASSHRGEKLFF
TRBV18,15,TRBJ1-3,NA,NA,TGTGCCAGCTCACCGGAGGGATCAGGGGGAAACACCATATATTTT,CASSPEGSGGNTIYF
TRBV18,15,TRBJ2-7,NA,TRBD1,TGTGCCAGCTCATCTTCACAGGGGCCCACCTACGAGCAGTACTTC,CASSSSQGPTYEQYF
TRBV2,14,TRBJ1-3,NA,NA,TGTGCCAGCAGTGAAGGGCAGATTGGAAACACCATATATTTT,CASSEGQIGNTIYF
TRBV12-5,15,TRBJ1-6,NA,NA,TGTGCTAGTGGTTTGGTTGGACAGAAAAATTCACCCCTCCACTTT,CASGLVGQKNSPLHF
TRBV7-2,14,TRBJ2-5,NA,NA,TGTGCCAGCAGCTTATCCTGGGGGCTGGGGACCCAGTACTTC,CASSLSWGLGTQYF
TRBV11-3,14,TRBJ2-7,NA,NA,TGTGCCAGCAGCACCACGCGGGGTTCCTACGAGCAGTACTTC,CASSTTRGSYEQYF
TRBV5-1,17,TRBJ2-5,NA,TRBD1,TGCGCCAGCAGCTTGGAAGGTGGGACAGGGAAATTAGAGACCCAGTACTTC,CASSLEGGTGKLETQYF
TRBV5-1,15,TRBJ2-5,once,TRBD1,TGCGCCAGCAGCCAATCCGGGACAGGACAAGAGACCCAGTACTTC,CASSQSGTGQETQYF
TRBV4-1,12,TRBJ2-3,NA,NA,TGCGCCAGCAGCCACATCGCGGATACGCAGTATTTT,CASSHIADTQYF
TRBV7-2,15,TRBJ2-1,NA,NA,TGTGCCAGCAGCCGTCCCCCCGCGACAGCCAATGAGCAGTTCTTC,CASSRPPATANEQFF
TRBV5-1,11,TRBJ1-2,NA,NA,TGCGCCAGCAGACGGGAGGGTGGCTACACCTTC,CASRREGGYTF
TRBV25-1,13,TRBJ1-2,NA,NA,TGTGCCAGTCGGGATAATTCTAACTATGGCTACACCTTC,CASRDNSNYGYTF
TRBV27,13,TRBJ1-6,once,NA,TGTGCCAGCAGTTTTTTGACTCCGCCACCCCTCCACTTT,CASSFLTPPPLHF
TRBV7-8,12,TRBJ2-1,NA,NA,TGTGCCAGCAGCTTAGAGACTAGGCGTCAGTTCTTC,CASSLETRRQFF
TRBV28,15,TRBJ1-5,NA,NA,TGTGCCAGCAGTTTACCAGGGGATAGCAATCAGCCCCAGCATTTT,CASSLPGDSNQPQHF
TRBV3-1/TRBV3-2,14,TRBJ2-1,NA,TRBD2,TGTGCCAGCAGCCTAATGACTAGCGGGTTTGAGCAGTTCTTC,CASSLMTSGFEQFF
TRBV6-1,16,TRBJ1-3,NA,NA,TGTGCCAGCAGTAAAGGGGGGCCGGCCCGCCAGAACACCATATATTTT,CASSKGGPARQNTIYF
TRBV6-2/TRBV6-3,15,TRBJ2-5,NA,TRBD1,TGTGCCAGCAGTTACTCGGGACAGGGGTTGGAGACCCAGTACTTC,CASSYSGQGLETQYF
TRBV19,21,TRBJ2-1,NA,NA,TGTGCCAGTAGCCCACACTCGGGAGTTTCGGAACCCGTGAGCTCCTACAATGAGCAGTTCTTC,CASSPHSGVSEPVSSYNEQFF
TRBV11-2,16,TRBJ2-1,NA,NA,TGTGCCAGCAGCTTAGGGCTAGCGAGCTCCTACAATGAGCAGTTCTTC,CASSLGLASSYNEQFF
TRBV5-1,15,TRBJ1-1,NA,TRBD1,TGCGCCAGCAGCTTGGAGGGGGCGGGTTGGACTGAAGCTTTCTTT,CASSLEGAGWTEAFF
TRBV7-2,18,TRBJ2-7,NA,TRBD2,TGTGCCAGCAGCACCAGGACTAGCGGGATAGAAGTACCCTACGAGCAGTACTTC,CASSTRTSGIEVPYEQYF
TRBV12-5,15,TRBJ1-5,NA,TRBD1,TGTGCTAGTGGTTTCACGGGACAGGGGGCAAGGCCCCAGCATTTT,CASGFTGQGARPQHF
TRBV19,15,TRBJ1-6,NA,TRBD1,TGTGCCAGTAGTCGCCCCACAGGGGAAAATTCACCCCTCCACTTT,CASSRPTGENSPLHF
TRBV5-4,17,TRBJ2-3,NA,TRBD2,TGTGCCAGCAGCTTGGGGCTTAGCGGGGGGAGCACAGATACGCAGTATTTT,CASSLGLSGGSTDTQYF
TRBV7-9,15,TRBJ1-1,NA,TRBD1,TGTGCCACCAACGATCGGGGACAGATGAACACTGAAGCTTTCTTT,CATNDRGQMNTEAFF
TRBV4-1,15,TRBJ2-2,NA,TRBD2,TGCGCCAGCAGCCAAAGGACTAGCGGTATCGGGGAGCTGTTTTTT,CASSQRTSGIGELFF
TRBV6-5,15,TRBJ1-2,few,NA,TGTGCCAGCACATACTCAATCGGTATTAACTATGGCTACACCTTC,CASTYSIGINYGYTF